This T cell receptor beta chain emerged from a study of blood T cell repertoires in COVID-19. Study context: The United States, Italy and Spain provided the acute and convalescent COVID-19 samples. In each case, the material was cDNA or gDNA derived from T cells, B-cell-depleted T cells, or PBMCs.

The authors' processing: Estimated nucleated cell counts came from reference gene primer amplification. Clones were sequenced by immunoSEQ multiplex PCR, and TCRdb holds only the in-frame ones, with some missing. Clonal size and the V and J genes are those of that table, whereas D and trimming came from the DNA. The repertoire includes about 140,000 clones, approximately 84% of them detected once, and about 6.4% sits in the top ten. CDR3 size: 14 residues. The trim removed 2 bases at V and 1 base at J, leaving 2 bases unmatched. Germline-derived CDR1 and CDR2 are KGHSH and LQKENI. This clonotype originated in a human donor in a cohort sampled during active COVID-19. The sample was peripheral blood. The chain combines TRBV18 with TRBJ2-7, with 7 bases identical to TRBD2. The CDR3 reads CASSPREGSYEQYF. The CDR3 DNA reads as TGTGCCAGCTCACCAAGGGAGGGATCCTACGAGCAGTACTTC.